Listed below are T cell receptor beta chains from one sample, sequenced in a study of beta chain features in type 1 diabetes. Clones were sequenced by immunoSEQ multiplex PCR, and TCRdb holds only the in-frame ones, with some missing. The sample gives around 690,000 clones, over 10% of which show up once; around 0.12% is in the top ten. What was sequenced was naive CD4+ T cells from blood. The receptors were gathered from a young man with type 1 diabetes. CDR3s include the opening cysteine and the closing phenylalanine or tryptophan. D genes are given only for firm matches. The size of a clone is reported for some rows only, either as once, few or many, or as a class for expanded clones.

TGCAGCGTTCGGGAGACAGGAGTATACGAGCAGTACTTC | CSVRETGVYEQYF | . | TRBJ2-7 | few | TRBV29-1
TGTGCCAGCTCACCAAGGCGGACAGGACAGAACAATGAGCAGTTCTTC | CASSPRRTGQNNEQFF | TRBD1 | TRBJ2-1 | . | TRBV18
TGTGCCAGCAGTTTAAAGATCGGCAATCAGCCCCAGCATTTT | CASSLKIGNQPQHF | . | TRBJ1-5 | . | TRBV27
TGTGCCAGCAGCAAAGCGAGCTCCGGAGAGCAGTACTTC | CASSKASSGEQYF | . | TRBJ2-7 | few | TRBV21-1
TGCGCCAGCAGCCAAGCCGGGGCCGGCCCAGAGACCCAGTACTTC | CASSQAGAGPETQYF | . | TRBJ2-5 | few | TRBV4-1
TGTGCCAGCAGCCCACGGACCCAGTTCGGCGAGCAGTACTTC | CASSPRTQFGEQYF | . | TRBJ2-7 | . | TRBV27
TGTGCCAGTAGTATAGACCAAGAGACCCAGTACTTC | CASSIDQETQYF | . | TRBJ2-5 | . | TRBV19
TGTGCCAGCAGCGCGGGACAGACAGATACGCAGTATTTT | CASSAGQTDTQYF | . | TRBJ2-3 | few | TRBV5-4
TGTGCCAGCAGGGCTATCGCGACCGACGGAGCGTATGGCTACACCTTC | CASRAIATDGAYGYTF | . | TRBJ1-2 | few | TRBV27
TGTGCCAGCAGCTTAGCGCCAGACATATCTCAAGAGACCCAGTACTTC | CASSLAPDISQETQYF | . | TRBJ2-5 | once | TRBV11-2
TGTGCCAGCAGCCAAAAGGCGGGGGCATGGGGCACAGATACGCAGTATTTT | CASSQKAGAWGTDTQYF | . | TRBJ2-3 | . | TRBV11-3
TGTGCCAGCAGTCTCTCCGGGGCCCAGCATTTT | CASSLSGAQHF | . | TRBJ1-5 | few | TRBV28
TGTGCCAGCTCACCATATCACGGCAGCCAAGAGACCCAGTACTTC | CASSPYHGSQETQYF | . | TRBJ2-5 | few | TRBV18
TGCAGCGTTGACCTTGGACAGGGTCATGGCTACACCTTC | CSVDLGQGHGYTF | TRBD1 | TRBJ1-2 | . | TRBV29-1
TGTGCCAGCAGCTTGGCCCCCTCTGGGGCCGTTCTCTGGTATTTT | CASSLAPSGAVLWYF | . | TRBJ2-3 | . | TRBV5-4
TGTGCCAGCATGGGGGTAAGCAATCAGCCCCAGCATTTT | CASMGVSNQPQHF | . | TRBJ1-5 | few | TRBV2
TGCGCCAGCAGCCAAGTGGAACAGAGGGGTGGCTACACCTTC | CASSQVEQRGGYTF | . | TRBJ1-2 | . | TRBV4-3
TGTGCCAGCAGCTCGGAGCGGGACAGGGTAAACAATGAGCAGTTCTTC | CASSSERDRVNNEQFF | TRBD1 | TRBJ2-1 | . | TRBV13
TGTGCCAGCAACGTCCTCGATAGCAATCAGCCCCAGCATTTT | CASNVLDSNQPQHF | . | TRBJ1-5 | few | TRBV7-2
TGTGCCATCGGCCTAACTACTCAAGAGACCCAGTACTTC | CAIGLTTQETQYF | . | TRBJ2-5 | few | TRBV10-3
TGCGCCAGCAGCCAAGAAGGCCGGTGGAATTCACCCCTCCACTTT | CASSQEGRWNSPLHF | . | TRBJ1-6 | . | TRBV4-3
TGTGCCAGCAGCCTTCGACTAGCGGGGGACGAGCAGTACTTC | CASSLRLAGDEQYF | TRBD2 | TRBJ2-7 | . | TRBV7-2
TGTGCCAGCAGTTCCGGGACAGGGGGCCGTGGCTACACCTTC | CASSSGTGGRGYTF | TRBD1 | TRBJ1-2 | few | TRBV28
TGTGCCAGCAGTTACTTGTCTGGCGGGAGCTACAATGAGCAGTTCTTC | CASSYLSGGSYNEQFF | TRBD2 | TRBJ2-1 | . | TRBV6-5
TGTGCCAGCAGCTTCAGGACAGGGAGTGAGCAGCCCCAGCATTTT | CASSFRTGSEQPQHF | TRBD1 | TRBJ1-5 | few | TRBV5-6
TGTGCCAGCAGCTTAGGCCAGGCGGCAACTAACTATGGCTACACCTTC | CASSLGQAATNYGYTF | . | TRBJ1-2 | few | TRBV13